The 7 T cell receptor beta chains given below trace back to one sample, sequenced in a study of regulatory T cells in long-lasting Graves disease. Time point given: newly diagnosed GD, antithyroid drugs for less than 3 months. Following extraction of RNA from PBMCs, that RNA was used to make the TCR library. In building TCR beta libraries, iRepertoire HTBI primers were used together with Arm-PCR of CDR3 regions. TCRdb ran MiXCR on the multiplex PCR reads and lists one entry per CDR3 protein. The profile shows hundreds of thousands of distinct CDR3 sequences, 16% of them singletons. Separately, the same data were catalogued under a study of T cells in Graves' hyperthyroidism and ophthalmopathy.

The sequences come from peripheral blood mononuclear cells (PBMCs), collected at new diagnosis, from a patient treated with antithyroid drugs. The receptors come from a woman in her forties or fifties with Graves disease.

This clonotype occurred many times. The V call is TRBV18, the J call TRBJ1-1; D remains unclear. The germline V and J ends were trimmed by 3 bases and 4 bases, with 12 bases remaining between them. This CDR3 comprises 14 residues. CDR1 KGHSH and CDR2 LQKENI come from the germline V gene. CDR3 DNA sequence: TGTGCCAGCTCACCGCAGCGCCGAAGCACTGAAGCTTTCTTT. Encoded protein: CASSPQRRSTEAFF.

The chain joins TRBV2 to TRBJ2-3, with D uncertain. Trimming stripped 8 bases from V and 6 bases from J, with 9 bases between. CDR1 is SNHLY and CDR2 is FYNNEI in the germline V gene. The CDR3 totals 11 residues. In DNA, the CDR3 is TGTGCCAGCCAGGCGTGGGATACGCAGTATTTT. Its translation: CASQAWDTQYF.

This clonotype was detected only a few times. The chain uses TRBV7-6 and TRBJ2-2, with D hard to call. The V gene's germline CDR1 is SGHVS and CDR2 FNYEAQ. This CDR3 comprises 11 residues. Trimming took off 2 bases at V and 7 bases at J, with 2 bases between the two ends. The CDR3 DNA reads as TGTGCCAGCAGCTTAAACGGGGAGCTGTTTTTT. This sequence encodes CASSLNGELFF.

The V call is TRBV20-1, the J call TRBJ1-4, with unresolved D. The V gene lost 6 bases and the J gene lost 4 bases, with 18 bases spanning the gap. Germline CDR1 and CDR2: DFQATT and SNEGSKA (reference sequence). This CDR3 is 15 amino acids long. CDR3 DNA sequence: TGCAGTGCCACGGACTTAGTGCGGGATAATGAAAAACTGTTTTTT. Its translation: CSATDLVRDNEKLFF.

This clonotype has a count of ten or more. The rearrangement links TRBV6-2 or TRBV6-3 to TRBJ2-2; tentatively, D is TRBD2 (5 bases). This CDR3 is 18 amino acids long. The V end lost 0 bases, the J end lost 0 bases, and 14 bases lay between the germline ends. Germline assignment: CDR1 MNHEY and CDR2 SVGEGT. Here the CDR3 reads CASSYSISGNANTGELFF. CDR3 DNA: TGTGCCAGCAGTTACTCAATTTCCGGGAACGCGAACACCGGGGAGCTGTTTTTT.

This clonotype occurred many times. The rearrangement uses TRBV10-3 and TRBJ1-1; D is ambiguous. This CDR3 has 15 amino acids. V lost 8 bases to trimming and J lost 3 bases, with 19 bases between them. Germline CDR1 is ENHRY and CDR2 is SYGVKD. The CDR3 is CAIDPDPRLYTEAFF. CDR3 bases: TGTGCCATCGACCCGGACCCGCGCCTTTACACTGAAGCTTTCTTT.

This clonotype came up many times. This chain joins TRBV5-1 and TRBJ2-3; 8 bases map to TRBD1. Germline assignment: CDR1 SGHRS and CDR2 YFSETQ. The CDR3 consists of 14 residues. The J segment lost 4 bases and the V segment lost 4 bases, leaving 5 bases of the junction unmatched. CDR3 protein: CASSTGQAADTQYF. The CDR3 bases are TGCGCCAGCAGCACGGGACAGGCGGCAGATACGCAGTATTTT.